The rows below give T cell receptor beta chains drawn from one sample of a study of shared clonotypes between healthy human individuals. TCRdb keeps only in-frame clones here, not all; method: immunoSEQ multiplex PCR. The table shows fewer than 850,000 clones, with roughly 78% occurring only once. Sequenced: memory CD4+ T cells sorted from blood. These TCRs come from a woman in her twenties or thirties in good health. The CDR3 runs from the conserved cysteine through the conserved F or W. A D gene is named only where the DNA matches it firmly. Expanded clones get a size class; other rows say once, few or many, or leave the size out.

>-|TRBV28|-|TRBJ2-6
CASSGQGRSGANVLTF
TGTGCCAGCAGCGGCCAGGGAAGGAGTGGGGCCAACGTCCTGACTTTC
>-|TRBV5-1|-|TRBJ2-2
CASSLTTTGELFF
TGCGCCAGCAGCTTGACTACCACCGGGGAGCTGTTTTTT
>-|TRBV6-6|once|TRBJ1-1
CASSAGTPAEAFF
TGTGCCAGCAGTGCCGGGACACCTGCTGAAGCTTTCTTT
>-|TRBV6-1|few|TRBJ1-5
CASSEQGDQPQHF
TGTGCCAGCAGTGAGCAAGGAGATCAGCCCCAGCATTTT
>TRBD1|TRBV5-6|-|TRBJ1-2
CASSRDSLYGYTF
TGTGCCAGCAGCCGGGACAGCCTCTATGGCTACACCTTC
>-|TRBV4-1|-|TRBJ1-1
CASSQGSRGTEAFF
TGCGCCAGCAGCCAAGGCTCAAGGGGCACTGAAGCTTTCTTT
>TRBD1|TRBV5-8|many|TRBJ1-1
CASSLKGAGTEAFF
TGTGCCAGCAGCTTGAAGGGGGCAGGCACTGAAGCTTTCTTT
>-|TRBV11-2|-|TRBJ2-1
CASSPRASYNEQFF
TGTGCCAGCAGCCCCAGGGCCTCTTACAATGAGCAGTTCTTC
>-|TRBV11-3|-|TRBJ2-7
CASSDGASYEQYF
TGTGCCAGCAGCGATGGGGCATCCTACGAGCAGTACTTC
>TRBD1|TRBV7-8|few|TRBJ2-2
CASSLQGATGELFF
TGTGCCAGCAGCCTACAGGGGGCTACCGGGGAGCTGTTTTTT
>-|TRBV4-2|-|TRBJ2-7
CASSQVYEGVGHEQYF
TGTGCCAGCAGCCAAGTGTACGAGGGAGTAGGCCACGAGCAGTACTTC
>-|TRBV20-1|once|TRBJ2-7
CSALSYYEQYF
TGCAGTGCCCTATCCTATTACGAGCAGTACTTC
>-|TRBV18|-|TRBJ2-7
CASSPQNGLSSYEQYF
TGTGCCAGCTCACCACAGAACGGTCTAAGCTCCTACGAGCAGTACTTC
>TRBD1|TRBV11-1|-|TRBJ1-2
CASSLGDRWDYGYTF
TGTGCCAGCAGCCTCGGGGACAGGTGGGACTATGGCTACACCTTC
>-|TRBV5-4|once|TRBJ2-1
CASSLPEGSYNEQFF
TGTGCCAGCAGCCTCCCGGAGGGCTCCTACAATGAGCAGTTCTTC